This TCR beta chain was captured in a study of blood T cell repertoires in COVID-19. Method: immunoSEQ multiplex PCR; TCRdb's copy keeps in-frame clones and lacks some. The table has 150,000 to 200,000 clones, 75% to 90% seen once. The source material was PBMCs or T cells enriched from blood (not recorded which). The clonotype originates from an older woman who had recovered from COVID-19.

CDR3 DNA: TGCAGCGTTGATTCATTTGGGGAGCTGTTTTTT. Protein: CSVDSFGELFF. The genes are TRBV29-1 and TRBJ2-2; no reliable D call. V was cut by 3 bases and J by 8 bases, with 7 bases left in between. Looked up from germline, CDR1 is SQVTM and CDR2 is ANQGSEA. The CDR3 consists of 11 residues.